Listed here are 28 T cell receptor beta chains from one sample, sequenced in a study of beta chain features in type 1 diabetes. Expressed TCRB transcripts were sequenced because the isolated RNA had all been reverse transcribed beforehand. The assay was immunoSEQ multiplex PCR, and TCRdb's table has in-frame clones only and misses some. The data contain 10,000 to 15,000 clones, approximately 47% of them singletons. The specimen sequenced was stem cell memory CD4+ T cells from blood. These receptors originate from a man in his late teens or twenties in good health.

This clone was seen a handful of times. The chain couples TRBV7-2 to TRBJ2-7; D may be TRBD2 (6 bases). The CDR3 consists of 14 residues. Germline CDR1 is SGHTA and CDR2 is FQGNSA. V shed 3 bases and J shed 2 bases, with 11 bases lying between them. This CDR3 is CASSFGTPAYEQYF. CDR3 sequence (DNA): TGTGCCAGCAGCTTCGGGACTCCCGCCTACGAGCAGTACTTC.

The chain couples TRBV5-1 to TRBJ1-1; D is perhaps TRBD1 (5 bases). Per the germline V gene, CDR1 is SGHRS and CDR2 is YFSETQ. This CDR3 is built from 16 residues. V dropped 4 bases and J dropped 0 bases, with 16 bases sitting between them. As DNA, the CDR3 is TGCGCCAGCAGCCTGGGGACTGTCCCTCTGAACACTGAAGCTTTCTTT. It specifies CASSLGTVPLNTEAFF. The full variable domain, rest sourced from reference TRBV5-1 and TRBJ1-1, is KAGVTQTPRYLIKTRGQQVTLSCSPISGHRSVSWYQQTPGQGLQFLFEYFSETQRNKGNFPGRFSGRQFSNSRSEMNVSTLELGDSALYLCASSLGTVPLNTEAFFGQGTRLTVV.

The chain couples TRBV7-2 to TRBJ2-1; D not certain. Germline assignment: CDR1 SGHTA and CDR2 FQGNSA. V lost 5 bases and J 6 bases, leaving 8 bases between the germline ends. This CDR3 has 12 residues. CDR3 protein: CASSPSPNEQFF. DNA for the CDR3: TGTGCCAGCAGCCCCTCCCCCAATGAGCAGTTCTTC.

This clone was observed once. The chain recombines TRBV4-3 with TRBJ2-7; 9 nucleotides line up with TRBD1. Trimming removed 0 bases from V and 6 bases from J; junction bases left unmatched: 12. Germline CDR1 reads LGHNA; CDR2 reads YSLEER. CDR3 length equals 17 residues. DNA of the CDR3: TGCGCCAGCAGCCAAGATTTGCCCCGTCGACAGGGGGGCGAGCAGTACTTC. Encoded protein: CASSQDLPRRQGGEQYF.

This clone was seen a few times. The chain employs TRBV19 and TRBJ2-1; D possibly corresponds to TRBD2 (9 bases). Trimming stripped 8 bases from V and 0 bases from J, with 26 bases between. Germline V gives CDR1 LNHDA, CDR2 SQIVND (reference sequence). The length of the CDR3 is 19 residues. The CDR3 bases are TGTGCCAGTGCTCCCCAGGGGGCGGGGGGGCCGAGCTCCTACAATGAGCAGTTCTTC. Protein product: CASAPQGAGGPSSYNEQFF.

The V gene is TRBV5-1, the J gene TRBJ2-1, with D uncertain. The CDR3 has 14 residues. The germline V and J ends were trimmed by 4 bases and 2 bases, with 10 bases remaining between them. Germline V gives CDR1 SGHRS, CDR2 YFSETQ. CDR3 nucleotides: TGCGCCAGCAGCGCAGGTGCCCCCTACAATGAGCAGTTCTTC. It is translated as CASSAGAPYNEQFF.

This rearrangement joins TRBV18 to TRBJ2-5, with D possibly being TRBD2 (6 bases). Germline V gene sequence: CDR1 KGHSH, CDR2 LQKENI. With 3 bases removed from V and 5 bases from J, the gap between germline ends came to 13 bases. This CDR3 has 14 amino acids. In DNA form, the CDR3 reads TGTGCCAGCTCACCCGGACTTGGGGGGGAGACCCAGTACTTC. Translated, it gives CASSPGLGGETQYF. The whole variable domain, filled in from reference TRBV18 and TRBJ2-5, reads NAGVMQNPRHLVRRRGQEARLRCSPMKGHSHVYWYRQLPEEGLKFMVYLQKENIIDESGMPKERFSAEFPKEGPSILRIQQVVRGDSAAYFCASSPGLGGETQYFGPGTRLLVL.

This chain links TRBV4-1 with TRBJ2-7, with TRBD1 identical over 7 bases. Trimming removed 2 bases from V and 2 bases from J; junction bases left unmatched: 9. Germline V CDR1 and CDR2: MGHRA, YSYEKL. CDR3 length: 16 residues. The CDR3 loop reads CASSQTSTGTTYEQYF. In DNA form, the CDR3 reads TGCGCCAGCAGCCAAACCTCGACAGGGACCACCTACGAGCAGTACTTC.

In this sample, this clone turned up a few times. The chain employs TRBV29-1 and TRBJ2-7; 7 nucleotides line up with TRBD1. This CDR3 is 12 amino acids long. Per the germline V gene, CDR1 is SQVTM and CDR2 is ANQGSEA. J was trimmed by 5 bases and V by 3 bases; bases with no gene match: 4. CDR3 in DNA: TGCAGCGTTGACGGACAGGCGAACGAGCAGTACTTC. Protein sequence: CSVDGQANEQYF.

J is TRBJ2-7 and V is TRBV18; tentative D call: TRBD1 (6 bases). V shed 5 bases and J shed 6 bases, with 14 bases lying between them. Germline values: CDR1 KGHSH, CDR2 LQKENI. This CDR3 contains 13 residues. In DNA form, the CDR3 reads TGTGCCAGCTCATTGTCAGGGGCACCCGAGCAGTACTTC. Its translation: CASSLSGAPEQYF.

The rearrangement joins TRBV5-8 to TRBJ1-5; D unclear. The germline gives CDR1 SGHTS, CDR2 YDEGEE. Between the trimmed V and J ends, which lost 0 bases and 2 bases, there was a span of 12 bases. The CDR3 is made up of 16 amino acids. The CDR3 loop reads CASSLAFGVGNQPQHF. The CDR3 coding sequence is TGTGCCAGCAGCTTGGCCTTCGGGGTGGGCAATCAGCCCCAGCATTTT.

This clone was counted only a few times. The rearrangement joins TRBV5-6 to TRBJ1-5, with 12 bases identical to TRBD1. This CDR3 spans 18 amino acids. Trimming at V came to 4 bases and at J to 2 bases, leaving 10 bases not matched to a gene. CDR1 is SGHDT, CDR2 YYEEEE, per germline. The CDR3 sequence is CASSSGTGGIDGNQPQHF. The CDR3 bases are TGTGCCAGCAGCAGCGGGACAGGGGGCATTGATGGCAATCAGCCCCAGCATTTT.

This CDR3 reads CASRTELLALSYNEQFF. CDR3 nucleotide sequence: TGTGCCAGCAGGACAGAGCTACTAGCGTTGTCCTACAATGAGCAGTTCTTC. The chain employs TRBV2 and TRBJ2-1; 7 bases agree with TRBD2. CDR1 and CDR2 (germline): SNHLY, FYNNEI. This CDR3 contains 17 residues. V dropped 6 bases and J dropped 1; count of bases not matched to a gene: 12.

This clone has a handful of counts. The chain recombines TRBV6-5 with TRBJ2-7; 7 bases line up with TRBD2. Germline-derived CDR1 and CDR2 are MNHEY and SVGAGI. V shed 5 bases, J shed 2 bases, and the junction held 3 bases outside the gene matches. The CDR3 has 13 residues. In nucleotides, the CDR3 is TGTGCCAGCAGTAGCGGGACTACCTACGAGCAGTACTTC. Residues: CASSSGTTYEQYF.

V usage is TRBV4-2 and J usage is TRBJ2-4; 7 bases line up with TRBD1. Trimming at V came to 0 bases and at J to 3 bases, leaving 5 bases not matched to a gene. The CDR3 has 16 amino acids. CDR1 LGHNA and CDR2 YNFKEQ come from the germline V gene. The CDR3 loop reads CASSQEIQGSKNIQYF. CDR3 DNA sequence: TGTGCCAGCAGCCAAGAAATACAGGGGAGCAAAAACATTCAGTACTTC.

The sample holds a few counts of this clone. The chain joins TRBV2 to TRBJ1-2, with D possibly matching TRBD1 (5 bases). Germline V gene data show CDR1 as SNHLY and CDR2 as FYNNEI. Trimming took off 4 bases at V and 1 base at J, with 7 bases between the two ends. This CDR3 spans 13 amino acids. The CDR3 DNA is TGTGCCAGCAGTGCCGACAGTAACTATGGCTACACCTTC. Translated, it gives CASSADSNYGYTF.

The chain is built from TRBV7-9 and TRBJ2-2, with TRBD1 matching 10 bases. Losses at the gene ends were 5 bases for V and 7 bases for J; bases not matched to a gene: 7. Looked up from germline, CDR1 is SEHNR and CDR2 is FQNEAQ (reference sequence). CDR3 size: 15 residues. In nucleotides, the CDR3 is TGTGCCAGCAGCAGACGGGACAGGGGTGACGGGGAGCTGTTTTTT. It is translated as CASSRRDRGDGELFF.

This clone was observed a handful of times. The rearrangement uses TRBV7-2 and TRBJ2-7; TRBD1 aligns across 12 bases. The CDR3 spans 15 residues. J gave up 9 bases and V 4 bases, and 10 bases lay outside the gene matches. Germline loops: CDR1 SGHTA, CDR2 FQGNSA. This CDR3 is CASSSLGQGALGQYF. The CDR3, as DNA: TGTGCCAGCAGCTCCTTGGGACAGGGGGCCCTGGGGCAGTACTTC.

The rearrangement uses TRBV5-1 and TRBJ2-1; perhaps TRBD1 as D (5 bases). The CDR3 consists of 11 residues. Trimming took 3 bases from V and 15 from J, leaving 13 bases between them. The germline V gene encodes CDR1 SGHRS and CDR2 YFSETQ. DNA for the CDR3: TGCGCCAGCAGCTCCCGACAGAATAGGTTCTTC. This codes for CASSSRQNRFF.

This chain uses TRBV7-8 with TRBJ1-2; 11 positions match TRBD1. The germline CDR1 and CDR2 sequences are SGHVS and FQNEAQ. The CDR3 runs to 15 residues. V was pared by 4 bases and J by 4 bases, with 5 bases of the junction left unmatched. The CDR3 DNA sequence: TGTGCCAGCAGCTCCTGGACAGGGGGCAGCTATGGCTACACCTTC. This gives the protein CASSSWTGGSYGYTF.

This chain connects TRBV4-3 to TRBJ2-7; TRBD2 might be the D (5 bases). This CDR3 is 16 amino acids long. Germline CDR1 is LGHNA and CDR2 is YSLEER. The V and J ends lost 0 bases and 7 bases respectively, with 19 bases between them. The CDR3: CASSQDDRGGRVEQYF. The CDR3 nucleotides are TGCGCCAGCAGCCAAGATGACCGTGGAGGACGAGTGGAGCAGTACTTC.

This clone has more than one count but fewer than ten. The chain is built from TRBV7-8 and TRBJ2-2; 15 bases align to TRBD2. Germline CDR1 reads SGHVS; CDR2 reads FQNEAQ. V was clipped by 4 bases and J by 5 bases; unmatched bases: 2. This CDR3 is built from 16 residues. The CDR3 bases are TGTGCCAGCAGCTGGGGACTAGCGGGGGGTACCGGGGAGCTGTTTTTT. Its protein product is CASSWGLAGGTGELFF.

This chain connects TRBV7-2 to TRBJ2-7; possibly TRBD2 for D (5 bases). Trimming took 1 base from V and 3 from J, leaving 13 bases between them. The CDR3 length is 15 residues. Germline CDR1 and CDR2: SGHTA and FQGNSA. The CDR3 loop is CASSLVGPRGYEQYF. DNA for the CDR3: TGTGCCAGCAGCTTAGTAGGGCCTCGGGGCTACGAGCAGTACTTC. Combining the CDR3 with reference TRBV7-2 and TRBJ2-7 gives the whole variable domain GAGVSQSPSNKVTEKGKDVELRCDPISGHTALYWYRQSLGQGLEFLIYFQGNSAPDKSGLPSDRFSAERTGGSVSTLTIQRTQQEDSAVYLCASSLVGPRGYEQYFGPGTRLTVT.

This clone was counted between two and nine times. The CDR3 here is CASSSDRGHYGYTF. The CDR3 nucleotides read TGTGCCAGCAGTTCGGACAGGGGGCACTATGGCTACACCTTC. The V and J genes are TRBV2 and TRBJ1-2; 11 bases match TRBD1. Germline-derived CDR1 and CDR2 are SNHLY and FYNNEI. J gave up 3 bases and V 5 bases, and 2 bases lay outside the gene matches. The CDR3 length is 14 residues.

This rearrangement joins TRBV6-5 to TRBJ1-3; 7 bases line up with TRBD1. With V trimmed by 5 bases and J by 2 bases, 6 bases remained unmatched. The length of the CDR3 is 15 residues. Germline V gene data show CDR1 as MNHEY and CDR2 as SVGAGI. The CDR3 nucleotides are TGTGCCAGCAGTCCTAAGGGGGCCCCTGGAAACACCATATATTTT. Encoded protein: CASSPKGAPGNTIYF.

The table lists this clone with a few counts. The rearrangement uses TRBV7-2 and TRBJ2-4; 7 bases are shared with TRBD1. CDR1 and CDR2 from the germline V gene are SGHTA and FQGNSA. With V trimmed by 5 bases and J by 5 bases, 6 bases remained unmatched. The CDR3 consists of 14 residues. CDR3 sequence (DNA): TGTGCCAGCAGCCCTGGACAGGCTCAAAACATTCAGTACTTC. Translating gives CASSPGQAQNIQYF.

The V call is TRBV5-1, the J call TRBJ2-1, with 9 nucleotides matching TRBD2. Germline CDR1 SGHRS, CDR2 YFSETQ. The CDR3 spans 15 residues. Trimming at V came to 4 bases and at J to 8 bases, leaving 10 bases not matched to a gene. The CDR3 sequence is CASSRSGGTPDEQFF. The CDR3 region has the DNA TGCGCCAGCAGCCGCAGCGGGGGGACCCCTGATGAGCAGTTCTTC. The full variable domain, in which reference TRBV5-1 and TRBJ2-1 provide the parts outside the CDR3, is KAGVTQTPRYLIKTRGQQVTLSCSPISGHRSVSWYQQTPGQGLQFLFEYFSETQRNKGNFPGRFSGRQFSNSRSEMNVSTLELGDSALYLCASSRSGGTPDEQFFGPGTRLTVL.

The gene calls are TRBV18 and TRBJ1-1; 7 positions match TRBD1. Germline loops: CDR1 KGHSH, CDR2 LQKENI. Trimming took 3 bases from V and 10 from J; bases not matched to a gene: 5. The CDR3 contains 12 residues. The CDR3 sequence: CASSPDRAGAFF. The CDR3 DNA is TGTGCCAGCTCACCTGACAGGGCCGGAGCTTTCTTT.